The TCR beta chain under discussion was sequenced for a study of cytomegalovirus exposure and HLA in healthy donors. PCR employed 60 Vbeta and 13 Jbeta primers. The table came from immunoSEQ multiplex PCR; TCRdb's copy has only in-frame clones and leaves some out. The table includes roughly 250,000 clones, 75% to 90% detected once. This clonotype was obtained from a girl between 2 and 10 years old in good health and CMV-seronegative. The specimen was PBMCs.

The CDR3 sequence is CASSYRQGNSPLHF. The CDR3 DNA reads as TGTGCCAGCAGTTATAGACAGGGCAATTCACCCCTCCACTTT. J is TRBJ1-6 and V is TRBV6-5; 7 nucleotides align to TRBD1. Germline assignment: CDR1 MNHEY and CDR2 SVGAGI. This CDR3 contains 14 residues. The ends lost 3 bases at V and 7 bases at J; junction bases unmatched: 3.